These 5 T cell receptor beta chains came from one sample sequenced in a study of T cells in Graves' hyperthyroidism and ophthalmopathy. TCR beta CDR3 sequences were amplified from RNA transcripts. The study used the HTBI primer set for a first-round RT-PCR of the TCR CDR3. TCRdb passed the multiplex PCR reads through MiXCR, listing each CDR3 protein once. The repertoire holds about 270,000 distinct CDR3 sequences, with roughly 15% as singletons. The sequenced sample consisted of blood. These TCRs come from a woman aged 45-60 years with Graves' hyperthyroidism that later progressed to Graves' ophthalmopathy.

The CDR3 bases are TGTGCCAGCAGGAAAAGGGTGGGGGCCCAGGGCACTGAAGCTTTCTTT. The encoded protein is CASRKRVGAQGTEAFF. The genes are TRBV28 and TRBJ1-1; D is possibly TRBD1 (6 bases). The CDR3 covers 16 residues. CDR1 is MDHEN, CDR2 SYDVKM, per germline. V lost 6 bases and J lost 4, with 21 bases in between. Full variable domain (outside the CDR3, taken from reference TRBV28 and TRBJ1-1): DVKVTQSSRYLVKRTGEKVFLECVQDMDHENMFWYRQDPGLGLRLIYFSYDVKMKEKGDIPEGYSVSREKKERFSLILESASTNQTSMYLCASRKRVGAQGTEAFFGQGTRLTVV.

This clonotype appeared a few times. The genes are TRBV2 and TRBJ2-7, with D maybe TRBD1 (6 bases). Trimming removed 5 bases from V and 7 bases from J, with 9 bases in between. Germline V CDR1 and CDR2: SNHLY, FYNNEI. The length of the CDR3 is 11 residues. The CDR3 DNA reads TGTGCCAGCAGTTCTCAGGGGGAGCAGTACTTC. Its translation is CASSSQGEQYF. The full variable domain, rest sourced from reference TRBV2 and TRBJ2-7, is EPEVTQTPSHQVTQMGQEVILRCVPISNHLYFYWYRQILGQKVEFLVSFYNNEISEKSEIFDDQFSVERPDGSNFTLKIRSTKLEDSAMYFCASSSQGEQYFGPGTRLTVT.

To note about this clonotype: This sequence may be a read error, since a much larger clone differs from it by one base. The chain employs TRBV7-2 and TRBJ2-4, with 7 bases lining up with TRBD1. The CDR3 consists of 13 residues. Germline V gene sequence: CDR1 SGHTA, CDR2 FQGNSA. The CDR3 DNA follows: TGTGCCAGCAGGTCCGACAGGGTTAACATTCGGTACTTC. Its protein product is CASRSDRVNIRYF.

This clonotype occurred many times. The chain combines TRBV28 with TRBJ2-7, with D possibly TRBD2 on 6 matching bases. In germline, CDR1 is MDHEN, CDR2 SYDVKM. The ends were cut back, 3 bases at V and 0 bases at J, with 9 bases in the middle. CDR3 length: 14 residues. This CDR3 reads CASSLEGFSYEQYF. CDR3 sequence (DNA): TGTGCCAGCAGTTTGGAGGGATTCTCCTACGAGCAGTACTTC.

The sample holds many counts of this clonotype. This sequence joins TRBV28 and TRBJ1-4; D remains unclear. Per the germline V gene, CDR1 is MDHEN and CDR2 is SYDVKM. Trimming stripped 6 bases from V and 8 bases from J, with 22 bases between. CDR3 length: 16 residues. CDR3 sequence (DNA): TGTGCCAGCAGCCCTCCCATAAGCGGGCTGGGGGAAAAACTGTTTTTT. This gives the protein CASSPPISGLGEKLFF.